The rows below give T cell receptor beta chains drawn from one sample of a study of shared clonotypes between healthy human individuals. Generated by immunoSEQ multiplex PCR, the TCRdb table keeps only in-frame clones and is missing some. The sample lists about 2.5 million clones; under 95% were seen once. The sequencing sample was made of naive CD4+ T cells from PBMCs. The origin of the receptors is a man younger than 35 in good health. Some clones in this sample may be carry-over from other donors' samples. Each CDR3 is given with its conserved first and last residue. The order of the fields is clone size, CDR3 length, D gene, J gene, V gene, CDR3 protein. D genes are given only for firm matches. Expanded clones are given a class, and other clones once, few, many or no size at all.

clone_size: NA; cdr3_length: 13; d_call: TRBD1; j_call: TRBJ1-2; v_call: TRBV7-3; cdr3_aa: CASSIGTGYGYTF
clone_size: NA; cdr3_length: 18; d_call: TRBD2; j_call: TRBJ2-1; v_call: TRBV29-1; cdr3_aa: CSVKASGRPREEYNEQFF
clone_size: NA; cdr3_length: 12; d_call: NA; j_call: TRBJ1-3; v_call: TRBV28; cdr3_aa: CASSFPGNTIYF
clone_size: NA; cdr3_length: 16; d_call: NA; j_call: TRBJ2-1; v_call: TRBV27; cdr3_aa: CASSKLGGGPGNEQFF
clone_size: NA; cdr3_length: 11; d_call: NA; j_call: TRBJ1-1; v_call: TRBV20-1; cdr3_aa: CSARVGFEAFF
clone_size: NA; cdr3_length: 14; d_call: NA; j_call: TRBJ2-1; v_call: TRBV5-1; cdr3_aa: CASSLAIPRGEQFF
clone_size: NA; cdr3_length: 17; d_call: TRBD2; j_call: TRBJ2-3; v_call: TRBV5-6; cdr3_aa: CASSFPGTSGSTDTQYF
clone_size: once; cdr3_length: 15; d_call: TRBD1; j_call: TRBJ2-1; v_call: TRBV5-1; cdr3_aa: CASSFQGDLYNEQFF
clone_size: NA; cdr3_length: 14; d_call: NA; j_call: TRBJ2-3; v_call: TRBV11-3; cdr3_aa: CASSVSRAPDTQYF
clone_size: NA; cdr3_length: 17; d_call: NA; j_call: TRBJ1-3; v_call: TRBV28; cdr3_aa: CASSSYQDRAIRNTIYF
clone_size: NA; cdr3_length: 16; d_call: NA; j_call: TRBJ2-5; v_call: TRBV19; cdr3_aa: CASSISRGPGQETQYF
clone_size: NA; cdr3_length: 12; d_call: NA; j_call: TRBJ2-1; v_call: TRBV28; cdr3_aa: CASSQGYNEQFF
clone_size: NA; cdr3_length: 14; d_call: NA; j_call: TRBJ2-4; v_call: TRBV7-9; cdr3_aa: CASTRLGTQGIQYF
clone_size: NA; cdr3_length: 16; d_call: NA; j_call: TRBJ2-7; v_call: TRBV18; cdr3_aa: CASSLTGTPSPYEQYF
clone_size: NA; cdr3_length: 11; d_call: NA; j_call: TRBJ1-2; v_call: TRBV20-1; cdr3_aa: CSSGLDYGYTF
clone_size: NA; cdr3_length: 19; d_call: TRBD1; j_call: TRBJ2-3; v_call: TRBV5-5; cdr3_aa: CASSFPPLTRDRFTDTQYF
clone_size: NA; cdr3_length: 14; d_call: NA; j_call: NA; v_call: TRBV18; cdr3_aa: CASSPGTGSYEQYF
clone_size: NA; cdr3_length: 15; d_call: TRBD1; j_call: TRBJ1-4; v_call: TRBV6-6; cdr3_aa: CASSSPRTGGEKLFF
clone_size: once; cdr3_length: 15; d_call: TRBD2; j_call: TRBJ2-1; v_call: TRBV9; cdr3_aa: CASSAGTSGINEQFF
clone_size: NA; cdr3_length: 14; d_call: NA; j_call: TRBJ2-3; v_call: TRBV28; cdr3_aa: CASRIDLGTDTQYF
clone_size: NA; cdr3_length: 16; d_call: NA; j_call: TRBJ2-2; v_call: TRBV5-1; cdr3_aa: CASSPGVAVNTGELFF
clone_size: NA; cdr3_length: 14; d_call: TRBD1; j_call: TRBJ1-2; v_call: TRBV28; cdr3_aa: CASRRQGSNYGYTF
clone_size: NA; cdr3_length: 15; d_call: NA; j_call: TRBJ2-3; v_call: TRBV7-2; cdr3_aa: CASSLSRGWADTQYF
clone_size: NA; cdr3_length: 15; d_call: TRBD2; j_call: TRBJ2-7; v_call: TRBV5-1; cdr3_aa: CASSLEASGPYEQYF
clone_size: NA; cdr3_length: 15; d_call: NA; j_call: TRBJ1-4; v_call: TRBV6-1; cdr3_aa: CASSLSIATNEKLFF
clone_size: once; cdr3_length: 14; d_call: TRBD1; j_call: TRBJ2-5; v_call: TRBV6-1; cdr3_aa: CASSRDRGQETQYF
clone_size: NA; cdr3_length: 16; d_call: NA; j_call: TRBJ2-6; v_call: TRBV5-6; cdr3_aa: CASSLRRSSGANVLTF
clone_size: NA; cdr3_length: 17; d_call: TRBD1; j_call: TRBJ2-7; v_call: TRBV28; cdr3_aa: CASSRTGGQVMSWEQYF
clone_size: NA; cdr3_length: 15; d_call: NA; j_call: TRBJ2-1; v_call: TRBV11-2; cdr3_aa: CASSLVHGSYNEQFF
clone_size: NA; cdr3_length: 15; d_call: NA; j_call: TRBJ1-5; v_call: TRBV19; cdr3_aa: CASSMILGGNQPQHF
clone_size: NA; cdr3_length: 13; d_call: TRBD1; j_call: TRBJ2-7; v_call: TRBV7-2; cdr3_aa: CASSGRTGDEQYF
clone_size: NA; cdr3_length: 13; d_call: NA; j_call: TRBJ2-7; v_call: TRBV6-1; cdr3_aa: CASNRNGHFEQYF
clone_size: NA; cdr3_length: 14; d_call: NA; j_call: TRBJ1-2; v_call: TRBV6-5; cdr3_aa: CASRPPSWGYGYTF
clone_size: NA; cdr3_length: 15; d_call: NA; j_call: TRBJ1-5; v_call: TRBV2; cdr3_aa: CASSEKGFSNQPQHF
clone_size: few; cdr3_length: 15; d_call: NA; j_call: TRBJ2-1; v_call: TRBV7-2; cdr3_aa: CASSLVFGRHNEQFF
clone_size: NA; cdr3_length: 14; d_call: NA; j_call: TRBJ1-4; v_call: TRBV6-5; cdr3_aa: CASSYSMLDEKLFF
clone_size: NA; cdr3_length: 14; d_call: NA; j_call: TRBJ2-1; v_call: TRBV7-7; cdr3_aa: CASSRDRTWNEQFF
clone_size: NA; cdr3_length: 14; d_call: NA; j_call: TRBJ2-7; v_call: TRBV7-2; cdr3_aa: CASRRSGTHYEQYF
clone_size: once; cdr3_length: 11; d_call: NA; j_call: TRBJ2-3; v_call: TRBV20-1; cdr3_aa: CSAGSTDTQYF
clone_size: NA; cdr3_length: 16; d_call: TRBD2; j_call: TRBJ2-4; v_call: TRBV6-6; cdr3_aa: CASSYSERGMYNIQYF
clone_size: NA; cdr3_length: 12; d_call: NA; j_call: TRBJ1-5; v_call: TRBV5-6; cdr3_aa: CASSRDNQPQHF
clone_size: NA; cdr3_length: 14; d_call: NA; j_call: TRBJ2-1; v_call: TRBV7-6; cdr3_aa: CASSLREGGNEQFF
clone_size: NA; cdr3_length: 15; d_call: NA; j_call: TRBJ2-1; v_call: TRBV5-1; cdr3_aa: CASSFRASESNEQFF
clone_size: NA; cdr3_length: 15; d_call: NA; j_call: TRBJ2-1; v_call: TRBV21-1; cdr3_aa: CASRDTGAPEDEQFF
clone_size: NA; cdr3_length: 16; d_call: TRBD1; j_call: TRBJ1-2; v_call: TRBV6-5; cdr3_aa: CASSYSGGRGHYGYTF
clone_size: NA; cdr3_length: 14; d_call: NA; j_call: TRBJ2-3; v_call: TRBV10-3; cdr3_aa: CAIKASEGADTQYF
clone_size: NA; cdr3_length: 13; d_call: NA; j_call: TRBJ2-4; v_call: TRBV2; cdr3_aa: CASSGVAKNIQYF
clone_size: NA; cdr3_length: 12; d_call: NA; j_call: TRBJ2-5; v_call: TRBV5-4; cdr3_aa: CASSRTEETQYF
clone_size: few; cdr3_length: 13; d_call: NA; j_call: TRBJ1-1; v_call: TRBV30; cdr3_aa: CALDRGGNTEAFF
clone_size: NA; cdr3_length: 14; d_call: NA; j_call: TRBJ1-2; v_call: TRBV18; cdr3_aa: CASSPPGTPYGYTF
clone_size: NA; cdr3_length: 16; d_call: NA; j_call: TRBJ2-7; v_call: TRBV6-5; cdr3_aa: CASSYDGGQALYEQYF
clone_size: NA; cdr3_length: 14; d_call: NA; j_call: TRBJ2-7; v_call: TRBV5-1; cdr3_aa: CASSLVVPTYEQYF
clone_size: NA; cdr3_length: 16; d_call: TRBD1; j_call: TRBJ1-4; v_call: TRBV6-1; cdr3_aa: CASSGTGVAANEKLFF